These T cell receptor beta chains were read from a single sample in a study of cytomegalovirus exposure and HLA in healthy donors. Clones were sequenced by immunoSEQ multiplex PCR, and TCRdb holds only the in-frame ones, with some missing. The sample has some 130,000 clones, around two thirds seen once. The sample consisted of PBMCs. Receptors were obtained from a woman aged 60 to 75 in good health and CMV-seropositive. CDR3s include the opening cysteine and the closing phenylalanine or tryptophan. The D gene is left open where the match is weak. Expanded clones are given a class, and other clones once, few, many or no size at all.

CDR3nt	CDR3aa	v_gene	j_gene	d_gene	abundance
TGTGCCAGCAGCTCTCTAGCGGGAGAGGTCCCAGATACGCAGTATTTT	CASSSLAGEVPDTQYF	TRBV11-2	TRBJ2-3	TRBD2	few
TGTGCCAGCAGTGCGGGACTAGCCACAGATACGCAGTATTTT	CASSAGLATDTQYF	TRBV6-1	TRBJ2-3	TRBD2	.
TGTGCGGGCGGGGGTGGAGAGACCCAGTACTTC	CAGGGGETQYF	TRBV6-6	TRBJ2-5	TRBD2	.
TGTGCCAGCTCACGACCCACAGGGTCCCAGCATTTT	CASSRPTGSQHF	TRBV18	TRBJ1-5	.	.
TGTGCCAGCAGTGAAGGGACAGGGAAACATGAGCAGTTCTTC	CASSEGTGKHEQFF	TRBV6-1	TRBJ2-1	TRBD1	.
TGCGCCAGCAGCAGGGAGGACGAGCAGTACTTC	CASSREDEQYF	TRBV5-1	TRBJ2-7	.	.
TGTGCCTGGAGCGGGAGGGGGGGCACAGATACGCAGTATTTT	CAWSGRGGTDTQYF	TRBV30	TRBJ2-3	TRBD2	.
TGTGCCAGTAGTACCAGGACTAGCGGGAACTACAATGAGCAGTTCTTC	CASSTRTSGNYNEQFF	TRBV19	TRBJ2-1	TRBD2	few
TGTGCCATCAGTGAGAGGGACTTAATGGATGAGCAGTTCTTC	CAISERDLMDEQFF	TRBV10-3	TRBJ2-1	.	.
TGTGCCAGCAGTTTACCGGGACAGACCACAGATACGCAGTATTTT	CASSLPGQTTDTQYF	TRBV2	TRBJ2-3	TRBD1	.
TGTGCCAGCAGCCCCCCCCCGCGGGGGGCGAACACTGAAGCTTTCTTT	CASSPPPRGANTEAFF	TRBV11-3	TRBJ1-1	.	.
TGCGCCAGCAGCTTGAAGGGGTATGGCTACACCTTC	CASSLKGYGYTF	TRBV5-1	TRBJ1-2	.	.
TGTGCCAGCAGCCGGGGGACAGGGGTCCGTCAGCCCCAGCATTTT	CASSRGTGVRQPQHF	TRBV28	TRBJ1-5	TRBD1	.
TGTGCCAGCAGCTCACAAGCTACGACTGCCGAAAAACTGTTTTTT	CASSSQATTAEKLFF	TRBV7-9	TRBJ1-4	.	.
TGTGCCAGCACCAACTGGCAGGGGAATTCACCCCTCCACTTT	CASTNWQGNSPLHF	TRBV6-5	TRBJ1-6	.	once
TGTGCCAGCAGTCTCACAGGGTGGTCTGGCTACACCTTC	CASSLTGWSGYTF	TRBV28	TRBJ1-2	.	.
TGTGCCAGCAGCGTAGCCAGGGGGCTAAGGGGAGAGACCCAGTACTTC	CASSVARGLRGETQYF	TRBV9	TRBJ2-5	TRBD1	few
TGTGCCAGCTCACCCGACAGAAACATACACACAGATACGCAGTATTTT	CASSPDRNIHTDTQYF	TRBV18	TRBJ2-3	.	few
TGTGCCAGCAGTGAAGCGGCCTGGACTAATGAAAAACTGTTTTTT	CASSEAAWTNEKLFF	TRBV6-1	TRBJ1-4	.	.
TGTGCCAGCAGTTACTCGGTCAGTGAAGCTTTCTTT	CASSYSVSEAFF	TRBV6-6	TRBJ1-1	.	.
TGTGCCAGCAGTTACGGGGCAGGGTCCTCTGGAAACACCATATATTTT	CASSYGAGSSGNTIYF	TRBV6-5	TRBJ1-3	.	.
TGTGCCAGCTCACCGGCCACCCAAGAGACCCAGTACTTC	CASSPATQETQYF	TRBV18	TRBJ2-5	.	.
TGTGCCAGCAGTTTCCGAGACAGTCCCCTTTACGAGCAGTACTTC	CASSFRDSPLYEQYF	TRBV28	TRBJ2-7	.	.
TGTGCCAGCAGTGAATCAGGATATAGCAATCAGCCCCAGCATTTT	CASSESGYSNQPQHF	TRBV2	TRBJ1-5	.	few